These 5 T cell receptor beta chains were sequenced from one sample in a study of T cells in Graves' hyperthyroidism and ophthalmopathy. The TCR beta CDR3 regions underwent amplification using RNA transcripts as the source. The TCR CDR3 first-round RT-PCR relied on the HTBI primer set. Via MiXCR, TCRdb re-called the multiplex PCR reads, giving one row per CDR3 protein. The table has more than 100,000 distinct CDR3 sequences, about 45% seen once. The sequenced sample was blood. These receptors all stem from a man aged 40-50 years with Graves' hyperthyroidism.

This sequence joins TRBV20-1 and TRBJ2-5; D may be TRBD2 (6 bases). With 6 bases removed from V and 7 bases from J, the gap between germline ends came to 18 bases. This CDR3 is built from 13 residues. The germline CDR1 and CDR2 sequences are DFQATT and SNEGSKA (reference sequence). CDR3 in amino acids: CSAWAGRVLTQYF. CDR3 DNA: TGCAGTGCCTGGGCGGGACGTGTTCTGACCCAGTACTTC.

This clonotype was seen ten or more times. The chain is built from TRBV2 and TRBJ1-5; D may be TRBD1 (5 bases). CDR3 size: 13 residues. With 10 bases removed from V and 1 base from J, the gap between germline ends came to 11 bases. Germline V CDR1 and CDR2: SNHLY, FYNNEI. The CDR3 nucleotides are TGTGCCACCCAGGGTAAGAGCAATCAGCCCCAGCATTTT. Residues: CATQGKSNQPQHF. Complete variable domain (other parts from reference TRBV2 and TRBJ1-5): EPEVTQTPSHQVTQMGQEVILRCVPISNHLYFYWYRQILGQKVEFLVSFYNNEISEKSEIFDDQFSVERPDGSNFTLKIRSTKLEDSAMYFCATQGKSNQPQHFGDGTRLSIL.

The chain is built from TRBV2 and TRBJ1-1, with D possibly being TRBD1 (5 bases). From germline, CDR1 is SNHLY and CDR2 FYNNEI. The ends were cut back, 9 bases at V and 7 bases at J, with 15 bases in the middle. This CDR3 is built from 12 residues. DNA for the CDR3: TGTGCCAGAAGCCGGGACTACTTTGAAGCTTTCTTT. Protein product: CARSRDYFEAFF.

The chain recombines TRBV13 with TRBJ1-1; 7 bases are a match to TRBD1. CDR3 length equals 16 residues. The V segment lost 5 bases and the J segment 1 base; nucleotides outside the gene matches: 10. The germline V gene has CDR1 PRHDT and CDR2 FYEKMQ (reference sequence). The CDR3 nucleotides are TGTGCCAGCAGCCCCAGGGGGGAGGGGGGGAACACTGAAGCTTTCTTT. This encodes CASSPRGEGGNTEAFF.

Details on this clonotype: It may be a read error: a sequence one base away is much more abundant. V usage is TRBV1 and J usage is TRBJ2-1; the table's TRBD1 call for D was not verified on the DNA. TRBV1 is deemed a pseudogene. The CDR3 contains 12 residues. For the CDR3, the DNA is TGCACCAGCAGCCGTACGGGGGATGGGCAGTTCTTC. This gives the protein CTSSRTGDGQFF.